Presented here are 20 T cell receptor beta chains from one specimen sequenced in a study of CD8 T cells in Susac syndrome. RNA was extracted with the RNeasy kit, and a quantity of roughly 0.45 to 1 ug was reverse transcribed using random hexamers. TCRdb recomputed calls from the immunoSEQ multiplex PCR reads with MiXCR, one row per CDR3 protein. The table shows about 160,000 distinct CDR3 sequences, with about 96% occurring only once. Sequencing was performed on CD4+ T cells from PBMCs. The source is a human donor with Susac syndrome.

The rearrangement joins TRBV29-1 to TRBJ2-1, with TRBD2 identical over 10 bases. The V and J ends lost 4 bases and 6 bases, in that order; junction bases with no gene match: 6. CDR3 length: 14 residues. Looked up from germline, CDR1 is SQVTM and CDR2 is ANQGSEA. Written as DNA, the CDR3 is TGCAGCGTTGCCAGCCTAGCGGGGGCCAATGAGCAGTTCTTC. Its translation is CSVASLAGANEQFF.

V gene TRBV4-3 combines with J gene TRBJ2-1; TRBD2 is a possible D gene (6 bases). The CDR3 spans 14 residues. Trimming cost V 3 bases and J 5 bases, with 11 bases left between them. In germline, CDR1 is LGHNA, CDR2 YSLEER. DNA for the CDR3: TGCGCCAGCAGCCAGTCCGGGAGTAACAATGAGCAGTTCTTC. This encodes CASSQSGSNNEQFF.

The V call is TRBV29-1, the J call TRBJ2-1, with D possibly TRBD2 on 6 matching bases. CDR1 and CDR2 (germline): SQVTM, ANQGSEA. This CDR3 contains 13 residues. Trimming cost V 0 bases and J 7 bases, with 10 bases left between them. The CDR3, as DNA: TGCAGCGTTGAAGATAGGGGAGGTAATGAGCAGTTCTTC. Its translation is CSVEDRGGNEQFF.

This clonotype was counted once. The CDR3 DNA reads TGTGCCAGCAGCCGGACAGGGGCTGACGAGCAGTACTTC. Protein: CASSRTGADEQYF. The chain couples TRBV7-9 to TRBJ2-7; TRBD1 aligns across 9 bases. The CDR3 totals 13 residues. The germline V gene encodes CDR1 SEHNR and CDR2 FQNEAQ (reference sequence). J gave up 5 bases and V 5 bases, and 4 bases lay outside the gene matches.

The genes are TRBV20-1 and TRBJ1-1; D is unclear. The germline gives CDR1 DFQATT, CDR2 SNEGSKA (reference sequence). Trimming took off 1 base at V and 0 bases at J, with 15 bases between the two ends. CDR3 length equals 16 residues. The chain's CDR3 is CSARVRRPLMNTEAFF. The CDR3 nucleotides are TGCAGTGCTAGAGTAAGGAGACCCCTGATGAACACTGAAGCTTTCTTT.

The CDR3 bases are TGCAGCGTGGCGACTAGCGGGGCTTCGGGAGGGGCCAACGTCCTGACTTTC. This gives the protein CSVATSGASGGANVLTF. The chain employs TRBV29-1 and TRBJ2-6, with TRBD2 identical over 11 bases. CDR3 length: 17 amino acids. The junction had 11 bases not matched to a gene; V was cut back by 6 bases and J by 4 bases. Germline CDR1 reads SQVTM; CDR2 reads ANQGSEA.

J is TRBJ2-7 and V is TRBV30; the match to TRBD1 covers 7 bases. Germline CDR1 is GTSNPN and CDR2 is SVGIG (reference sequence). Trimming took 0 bases from V and 3 from J; bases not matched to a gene: 8. This CDR3 has 15 amino acids. CDR3 bases: TGTGCCTGGAGTGTGTTGGAGACAGGGTACTACGAGCAGTACTTC. Translating it yields CAWSVLETGYYEQYF.

CDR3 coding DNA: TGTGCCAGCAGAGAGGGGACTCAGCCCCAGCATTTT. It specifies CASREGTQPQHF. This chain links TRBV6-2 or TRBV6-3 with TRBJ1-5; perhaps TRBD1 as D (5 bases). Trimming stripped 6 bases from V and 6 bases from J, with 9 bases between. The CDR3 length is 12 residues. Germline-derived CDR1 and CDR2 are MNHEY and SVGEGT.

V is TRBV20-1 and J is TRBJ2-1; D is unclear. The V end was cut by 0 bases, the J end by 7 bases, with 19 bases between. Germline CDR1 reads DFQATT; CDR2 reads SNEGSKA (reference sequence). This CDR3 has 16 residues. The CDR3 coding sequence is TGCAGTGCTAGAGACCCTTGGTTTAGGCTGGGTAATGAGCAGTTCTTC. Its protein is CSARDPWFRLGNEQFF.

This chain links TRBV10-3 with TRBJ2-7, with D perhaps TRBD1 (6 bases). V shed 6 bases and J shed 4 bases, with 13 bases lying between them. This CDR3 spans 13 amino acids. Germline V gene sequence: CDR1 ENHRY, CDR2 SYGVKD. The CDR3 DNA follows: TGTGCCATCAGCCCCGGACAGCAGTACGAGCAGTACGTC. Its protein is CAISPGQQYEQYV.

There are a few counts of this clonotype. The chain uses TRBV9 and TRBJ1-6; perhaps TRBD1 as D (5 bases). This CDR3 is 13 amino acids long. Germline lookup yields CDR1 SGDLS and CDR2 YYNGEE. V was trimmed by 4 bases and J by 6 bases, leaving 8 bases between them. The CDR3 spells CASSPDSNSPLHF. The CDR3 DNA reads TGTGCCAGCAGCCCCGACAGTAATTCACCCCTCCACTTT.

This chain joins TRBV11-2 and TRBJ1-3; D perhaps matches TRBD1 (6 bases). Trimming stripped 6 bases from V and 0 bases from J, with 12 bases between. This CDR3 has 15 amino acids. Per germline, CDR1 SGHAT and CDR2 FQNNGV. As DNA, the CDR3 is TGTGCCAGCAGGGAAGACAGGAGCTCTGGAAACACCATATATTTT. It codes for CASREDRSSGNTIYF.

The chain couples TRBV24-1 to TRBJ1-1; weak D call: TRBD1 (6 bases). CDR1 is KGHDR and CDR2 is SFDVKD in the germline V gene. V was clipped by 11 bases and J by 1 base, with 16 bases between them. This CDR3 region has 14 residues. Here the CDR3 DNA reads TGTGCCAGTAGTTCAGGGGATCGGAACACTGAAGCTTTCTTT. This gives the protein CASSSGDRNTEAFF.

This chain links TRBV2 with TRBJ1-1, with D perhaps TRBD1 (5 bases). Between the trimmed V and J ends, which lost 2 bases and 6 bases, there was a span of 16 bases. CDR1 and CDR2 from the germline V gene are SNHLY and FYNNEI. The CDR3 totals 15 residues. The CDR3 region is CASSELQGSFSEAFF. The CDR3 DNA sequence: TGTGCCAGCAGTGAATTGCAGGGTAGTTTTTCTGAAGCTTTCTTT.

V and J are TRBV4-3 and TRBJ2-4; the D is unclear. Trimming took off 0 bases at V and 1 base at J, with 7 bases between the two ends. CDR3 length equals 15 residues. Germline-derived CDR1 and CDR2 are LGHNA and YSLEER. CDR3 sequence: CASSQDPLAKNIQYF. The CDR3 DNA sequence: TGCGCCAGCAGCCAAGATCCGTTGGCCAAAAACATTCAGTACTTC.

The chain joins TRBV4-2 to TRBJ2-1; D remains ambiguous. The CDR3 is made up of 20 amino acids. In germline, CDR1 is LGHNA, CDR2 YNFKEQ. With 0 bases removed from V and 0 bases from J, the gap between germline ends came to 21 bases. CDR3: CASSQEGVGVVSSSYNEQFF. DNA for the CDR3: TGTGCCAGCAGCCAAGAAGGAGTCGGAGTTGTCTCGAGCTCCTACAATGAGCAGTTCTTC.

The J gene is TRBJ1-5, the V gene TRBV2; D unclear. Looked up from germline, CDR1 is SNHLY and CDR2 is FYNNEI. There are 13 residues in the CDR3. V was pared by 7 bases and J by 3 bases, with 10 bases between. The CDR3 bases are TGTGCCAGCAACAGAGAGATCAATCAGCCCCAGCATTTT. It encodes CASNREINQPQHF.

The chain employs TRBV5-1 and TRBJ1-1, with 7 bases lining up with TRBD1. The V gene's germline CDR1 is SGHRS and CDR2 YFSETQ. This CDR3 spans 16 amino acids. The trim removed 0 bases at V and 0 bases at J, leaving 5 bases unmatched. The CDR3 DNA reads as TGCGCCAGCAGCTTGGGCACCGGGACAGTGAACACTGAAGCTTTCTTT. Its translation: CASSLGTGTVNTEAFF.

The sample holds one count of this clonotype. The chain links TRBV18 to TRBJ2-5; D remains unclear. The CDR3 spans 14 residues. The germline V gene has CDR1 KGHSH and CDR2 LQKENI. Trimming pared 1 base from V and 5 bases from J, leaving 11 bases between. The CDR3 protein is CASSPRSQSETQYF. The CDR3 DNA is TGTGCCAGCTCACCACGTTCCCAGTCCGAGACCCAGTACTTC.

The V call is TRBV28, the J call TRBJ1-1; the match to TRBD1 covers 7 bases. CDR1 MDHEN and CDR2 SYDVKM come from the germline V gene. V shed 6 bases, J shed 2 bases, and the junction held 9 bases outside the gene matches. The CDR3 loop spans 15 amino acids. CDR3 protein: CASSVIQGLNTEAFF. DNA for the CDR3: TGTGCCAGCAGCGTTATACAGGGGCTAAACACTGAAGCTTTCTTT. Combining the CDR3 with reference TRBV28 and TRBJ1-1 gives the whole variable domain DVKVTQSSRYLVKRTGEKVFLECVQDMDHENMFWYRQDPGLGLRLIYFSYDVKMKEKGDIPEGYSVSREKKERFSLILESASTNQTSMYLCASSVIQGLNTEAFFGQGTRLTVV.